The 8 T cell receptor beta chains presented below share a single source sample, sequenced in a study of post-analysis software for immune sequencing data. General study results and limits: Comparison of patients with controls showed four or five TRBV segments more frequent in patients, TRBV5-6, TRBV5-1 and TRBV20-1 among them.

Unique molecular identifiers were built into the TCR beta cDNA libraries. In TCRdb, the PCR reads were re-called with MiXCR into one record per CDR3 protein. The sample lists 750,000 to 900,000 distinct CDR3 sequences; approximately 44% were seen once. No antigen has been assigned to these receptors. Sample: blood. The receptors come from a girl aged 5-17 years with multiple sclerosis.

This clonotype was counted between two and nine times. This chain connects TRBV20-1 to TRBJ1-1, with 8 bases matching TRBD1. Germline CDR1 reads DFQATT; CDR2 reads SNEGSKA (reference sequence). The V segment lost 2 bases and the J segment 2 bases; nucleotides outside the gene matches: 22. The CDR3 length is 20 residues. DNA of the CDR3: TGCAGTGCTAGAAGCCCAGGGGGCACATCCGCCCTTAAGCAAAACACTGAAGCTTTCTTT. It encodes CSARSPGGTSALKQNTEAFF.

This clonotype was seen a handful of times. This chain connects TRBV27 to TRBJ2-1; 7 positions agree with TRBD2. This CDR3 has 14 residues. V shed 10 bases, J shed 3 bases, and the junction held 9 bases outside the gene matches. Germline CDR1 and CDR2: MNHEY and SMNVEV (reference sequence). The CDR3 coding sequence is TGTGCCACCTCAACAGCGGGACTCTACAATGAGCAGTTCTTC. Its protein is CATSTAGLYNEQFF.

The chain recombines TRBV28 with TRBJ2-5, with 9 bases fitting TRBD2. The DNA matches TRBJ2-7 better at its end, which makes the J call doubtful. Germline CDR1 reads MDHEN; CDR2 reads SYDVKM. The CDR3 has 17 amino acids. The CDR3 nucleotides read TGTGCCAGCAGTTTATCCCCACTAGCGGGCATTCCCTACGAGCAGTACTTC. As protein: CASSLSPLAGIPYEQYF.

This chain uses TRBV24-1 with TRBJ2-5; D possibly corresponds to TRBD2 (5 bases). V was cut by 5 bases and J by 1 base, with 10 bases left in between. The CDR3 extends over 14 amino acids. CDR1 KGHDR and CDR2 SFDVKD come from the germline V gene. The CDR3 sequence: CATSARGFQETQYF. The CDR3 DNA sequence: TGTGCCACCAGTGCTCGAGGGTTCCAAGAGACCCAGTACTTC.

This clonotype appeared a few times. The rearrangement links TRBV6-6 to TRBJ1-2; D possibly corresponds to TRBD1 (6 bases). Per germline, CDR1 MNHNY and CDR2 SVGAGI (reference sequence). The CDR3 has 15 amino acids. The V end was cut by 2 bases, the J end by 0 bases, with 10 bases between. CDR3 nucleotides: TGTGCCAGCAGTTACGGGGGGCCAGCTAACTATGGCTACACCTTC. Residues: CASSYGGPANYGYTF.

The count of this clonotype is one. This chain uses TRBV6-1 with TRBJ1-1; D is ambiguous. This CDR3 region has 13 residues. Deletions cut 2 bases from V and 1 base from J, with 5 bases between. From germline, CDR1 is MNHNS and CDR2 SASEGT. CDR3 residues: CASSEKSNTEAFF. Here the CDR3 DNA reads TGTGCCAGCAGTGAAAAGTCGAACACTGAAGCTTTCTTT.

The rearrangement links TRBV4-2 to TRBJ2-1; 15 bases are shared with TRBD2. The J segment lost 7 bases and the V segment lost 0 bases, leaving 7 bases of the junction unmatched. The germline V gene has CDR1 LGHNA and CDR2 YNFKEQ. The CDR3 is 18 residues long. For the CDR3, the DNA is TGTGCCAGCAGCCAAGAGGGCCAGGGGACTAGCGGGAGGAATGAGCAGTTCTTC. Amino acid sequence: CASSQEGQGTSGRNEQFF.

The gene calls are TRBV12-3 or TRBV12-4 and TRBJ2-2; a possible D gene is TRBD2 (5 bases). Trimming pared 5 bases from V and 1 base from J, leaving 8 bases between. The CDR3 runs 14 residues. CDR3 bases: TGTGCCAGCAGTGACGGACTGAACACCGGGGAGCTGTTTTTT. Protein sequence: CASSDGLNTGELFF.